Each of the 2 T cell receptor beta chains below was sequenced from the same sample in a study of T cell responses to AZD1222 COVID-19 vaccine. The assay was immunoSEQ multiplex PCR, and TCRdb's table has in-frame clones only and misses some. The sample carries approximately 150,000 clones, roughly 91% recorded once. Sequences were derived from peripheral blood, sampled 28 days after the second AZD1222 dose. The receptors were sampled from an adult who received the AZD1222 COVID-19 vaccine.

The chain carries TRBV7-2 and TRBJ2-2; no clear D. The CDR3 loop spans 15 amino acids. CDR1 and CDR2 from the germline V gene are SGHTA and FQGNSA. V lost 0 bases and J 1 base, leaving 6 bases between the germline ends. The CDR3 region has the DNA TGTGCCAGCAGCTTAGCGTGGGGGAACACCGGGGAGCTGTTTTTT. It encodes CASSLAWGNTGELFF.

The V gene is TRBV2, the J gene TRBJ1-2; D possibly corresponds to TRBD1 (5 bases). V was pared by 10 bases and J by 3 bases, with 15 bases between. The CDR3 sequence is 13 residues long. Germline CDR1 SNHLY, CDR2 FYNNEI. Written as DNA, the CDR3 is TGTGCCACACGGGGCAGTTCCTACTATGGCTACACCTTC. It codes for CATRGSSYYGYTF.